Included here is one T cell receptor beta chain sequence, with context. The antigen remains undetermined. PCR amplification relied on 60 Vbeta primers (plus 13 Jbeta primers). TCRdb keeps only in-frame clones here, not all; method: immunoSEQ multiplex PCR. Its table lists 100,000 to 150,000 clones. The data derive from a study of cytomegalovirus exposure and HLA in healthy donors. Study-wide results and limits: In a later analysis, CMV-associated beta chains were mostly HLA-associated, it appeared.

The sample comprised PBMCs. The source is a man in his forties or fifties in good health and CMV-seronegative.

CDR3 residues: CASTPLGRAADTQYF. For the CDR3, the DNA is TGTGCCAGCACCCCACTAGGGAGGGCGGCGGATACGCAGTATTTT. J is TRBJ2-3 and V is TRBV28, with TRBD2 matching over 7 bases. The germline V gene encodes CDR1 MDHEN and CDR2 SYDVKM. V lost 7 bases to trimming and J lost 6 bases; unmatched junction nucleotides: 13. The CDR3 is made up of 15 amino acids.